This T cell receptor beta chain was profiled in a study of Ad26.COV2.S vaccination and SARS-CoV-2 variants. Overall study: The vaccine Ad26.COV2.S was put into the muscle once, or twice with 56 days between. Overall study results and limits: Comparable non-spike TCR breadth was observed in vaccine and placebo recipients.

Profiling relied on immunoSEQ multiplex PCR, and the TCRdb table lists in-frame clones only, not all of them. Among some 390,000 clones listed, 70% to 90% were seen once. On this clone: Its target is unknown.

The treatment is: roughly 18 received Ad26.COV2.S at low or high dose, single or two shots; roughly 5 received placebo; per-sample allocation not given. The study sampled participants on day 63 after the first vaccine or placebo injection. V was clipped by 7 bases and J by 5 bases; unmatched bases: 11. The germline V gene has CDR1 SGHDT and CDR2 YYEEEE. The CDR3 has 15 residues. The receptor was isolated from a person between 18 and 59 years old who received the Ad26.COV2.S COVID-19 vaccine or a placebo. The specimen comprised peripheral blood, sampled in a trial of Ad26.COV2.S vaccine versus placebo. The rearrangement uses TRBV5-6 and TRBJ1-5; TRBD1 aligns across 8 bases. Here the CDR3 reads CASHHWTGPDQPQHF. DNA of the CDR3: TGTGCCAGCCATCACTGGACAGGGCCGGATCAGCCCCAGCATTTT.